These 14 T cell receptor beta chains were all obtained from the same sample, sequenced in a study of T cell responses to AZD1222 COVID-19 vaccine. Using immunoSEQ multiplex PCR, the repertoire was profiled, and TCRdb retains in-frame clones only, with some absent. The table shows some 110,000 clones, with around 88% occurring only once. The sequenced sample was peripheral blood, obtained 28 days after the second AZD1222 dose. All receptors come from an adult who received the AZD1222 COVID-19 vaccine.

This chain joins TRBV9 and TRBJ1-6, with unresolved D. Germline V CDR1 and CDR2: SGDLS, YYNGEE. With 0 bases removed from V and 6 bases from J, the gap between germline ends came to 10 bases. The CDR3 extends over 15 amino acids. As DNA, the CDR3 is TGTGCCAGCAGCGTAGTGGCAGGACCTAATTCACCCCTCCACTTT. Translation: CASSVVAGPNSPLHF.

In DNA form, the CDR3 reads TGTGCCAGCAGCCCATTCTCTGGAAACACCATATATTTT. It yields the protein CASSPFSGNTIYF. The chain links TRBV14 to TRBJ1-3, with unresolved D. CDR1 SGHDN and CDR2 FVKESK come from the germline V gene. Trimming stripped 4 bases from V and 0 bases from J, with 4 bases between. The CDR3 consists of 13 residues.

This clone was seen more than once but under ten times. This chain connects TRBV2 to TRBJ1-1, with TRBD1 matching 9 bases. Germline CDR1 and CDR2: SNHLY and FYNNEI. The CDR3 loop spans 14 amino acids. V shed 7 bases, J shed 5 bases, and the junction held 8 bases outside the gene matches. DNA of the CDR3: TGTGCCAGCACCGGAGACAGGGGGAGAACTGAAGCTTTCTTT. It yields the protein CASTGDRGRTEAFF.

This sequence joins TRBV7-3 and TRBJ2-1, with 9 bases that match TRBD2. Germline values: CDR1 SGHTA, CDR2 FQGTGA. This CDR3 comprises 16 residues. Trimming at V came to 2 bases and at J to 6 bases, leaving 8 bases not matched to a gene. This CDR3 reads CASSLDGGGAVNEQFF. CDR3 DNA: TGTGCCAGCAGCTTAGACGGCGGGGGGGCCGTCAATGAGCAGTTCTTC. Using reference TRBV7-3 and TRBJ2-1 for the parts outside the CDR3, the full variable domain is GAGVSQTPSNKVTEKGKYVELRCDPISGHTALYWYRQSLGQGPEFLIYFQGTGAADDSGLPNDRFFAVRPEGSVSTLKIQRTERGDSAVYLCASSLDGGGAVNEQFFGPGTRLTVL.

In its sample, this clone was seen a few times. This chain's CDR3 is CAWSYQGANTGELFF. The CDR3 DNA reads TGTGCCTGGAGTTACCAGGGAGCGAACACCGGGGAGCTGTTTTTT. This chain links TRBV30 with TRBJ2-2; D possibly matches TRBD1 or TRBD2 (5 bases each). This CDR3 contains 15 residues. The germline gives CDR1 GTSNPN, CDR2 SVGIG (reference sequence). V lost 2 bases, J lost 0 bases, and 10 bases lay in between.

The V and J genes are TRBV18 and TRBJ2-6; D is unclear. Germline V gene data show CDR1 as KGHSH and CDR2 as LQKENI. V was trimmed by 3 bases and J by 0 bases, leaving 3 bases between them. The CDR3 runs 14 residues. The CDR3 sequence is CASSPDSGANVLTF. As DNA, the CDR3 is TGTGCCAGCTCACCGGACTCTGGGGCCAACGTCCTGACTTTC.

This clone has only one observation. This chain uses TRBV30 with TRBJ2-6, with D tentatively TRBD2 (7 bases). The germline CDR1 and CDR2 sequences are GTSNPN and SVGIG (reference sequence). The V end was cut by 1 base, the J end by 0 bases, with 16 bases between. The length of the CDR3 is 18 residues. CDR3 bases: TGTGCCTGGAGTGAAAGGGGGGGCAGGCTCTCTGGGGCCAACGTCCTGACTTTC. Translating gives CAWSERGGRLSGANVLTF.

V usage is TRBV25-1 and J usage is TRBJ2-1, with D uncertain. V was clipped by 4 bases and J by 4 bases, with 11 bases between them. Looked up from germline, CDR1 is MGHDK and CDR2 is SYGVNS. The CDR3 extends over 14 amino acids. The CDR3 DNA follows: TGTGCCAGCAGTGCGTTAGACCAATACAATGAGCAGTTCTTC. The encoded protein is CASSALDQYNEQFF.

The rearrangement joins TRBV5-1 to TRBJ2-1; D is ambiguous. V was pared by 0 bases and J by 5 bases, with 6 bases between. The CDR3 sequence is 13 residues long. Germline lookup yields CDR1 SGHRS and CDR2 YFSETQ. The CDR3 loop is CASSLDGDNEQFF. The CDR3 bases are TGCGCCAGCAGCTTGGACGGAGACAATGAGCAGTTCTTC.

A single count supports this clone. This chain uses TRBV20-1 with TRBJ2-7, with no clear D. Trimming shortened V by 4 bases and J by 0 bases, and 4 bases separated the two germline ends. Germline loops: CDR1 DFQATT, CDR2 SNEGSKA (reference sequence). The CDR3 consists of 11 residues. For the CDR3, the DNA is TGCAGTGCTATATTCTCCTACGAGCAGTACTTC. Protein product: CSAIFSYEQYF.

The chain recombines TRBV29-1 with TRBJ1-2; 8 positions agree with TRBD1. The germline CDR1 and CDR2 sequences are SQVTM and ANQGSEA. This CDR3 has 15 residues. Trimming took 7 bases from V and 3 from J; bases not matched to a gene: 13. CDR3 sequence: CSGTIPGGADYGYTF. The DNA of the CDR3 is TGCAGCGGTACGATTCCAGGGGGCGCTGACTATGGCTACACCTTC.

The CDR3 protein is CAWRMGAGVLQETQYF. CDR3 nucleotide sequence: TGTGCCTGGAGAATGGGAGCGGGAGTACTCCAAGAGACCCAGTACTTC. The gene calls are TRBV30 and TRBJ2-5, with 8 bases matching TRBD2. CDR1 is GTSNPN, CDR2 SVGIG, per germline (reference sequence). CDR3 length: 16 amino acids. V lost 3 bases, J lost 1 base, and 10 bases stayed unmatched.

The J gene is TRBJ2-7, the V gene TRBV27; the D gene could be TRBD1 or TRBD2 (5 bases each). The ends were cut back, 6 bases at V and 0 bases at J, with 15 bases in the middle. Germline lookup yields CDR1 MNHEY and CDR2 SMNVEV (reference sequence). The CDR3 covers 15 residues. The DNA of the CDR3 is TGTGCCAGCAGGCAGTCGAGGGACGGCTCCTACGAGCAGTACTTC. This codes for CASRQSRDGSYEQYF.

CDR3 sequence reads: CASSDRGDYGYTF. For the CDR3, the DNA is TGTGCCAGCTCCGACAGGGGAGACTATGGCTACACCTTC. The gene calls are TRBV18 and TRBJ1-2, with 8 bases matching TRBD1. V lost 6 bases and J lost 3; bases outside the gene matches: 3. Germline V lookup: CDR1 KGHSH, CDR2 LQKENI. CDR3 length: 13 amino acids.